Following are 23 T cell receptor beta chains from one sample sequenced in a study of CD8 T cells in ankylosing spondylitis. TCRdb reanalysed the 5' RACE reads using MiXCR and keeps one entry per CDR3 protein. Here the sample spans some 250,000 distinct CDR3 sequences, approximately 11% being singletons. Sequenced sample: blood, either unsorted or a sorted T cell fraction (not recorded which). The source of these receptors is a male donor with ankylosing spondylitis or in good health (not recorded which).

This chain links TRBV18 with TRBJ2-7; possibly TRBD1 or TRBD2 for D (6 bases each). This CDR3 region has 17 residues. Germline V lookup: CDR1 KGHSH, CDR2 LQKENI. V was shortened by 6 bases and J by 2 bases, with 23 bases between the two germline ends. CDR3 bases: TGTGCCAGCTCGGGGGGTAGCCGGGACACCGTCCCCTACGAGCAGTACTTC. This translates into CASSGGSRDTVPYEQYF.

This clonotype has a handful of counts. The CDR3 loop reads CSVDGGQGVKNIQYF. In DNA form, the CDR3 reads TGCAGCGTTGACGGGGGACAGGGGGTCAAAAACATTCAGTACTTC. The gene calls are TRBV29-1 and TRBJ2-4, with 11 bases that match TRBD1. The CDR3 is 15 amino acids. The V and J ends lost 3 bases and 3 bases, in that order; junction bases with no gene match: 4. Germline CDR1 is SQVTM and CDR2 is ANQGSEA. Based on the CDR3 plus reference TRBV29-1 and TRBJ2-4, the full variable domain is SAVISQKPSRDICQRGTSLTIQCQVDSQVTMMFWYRQQPGQSLTLIATANQGSEATYESGFVIDKFPISRPNLTFSTLTVSNMSPEDSSIYLCSVDGGQGVKNIQYFGAGTRLSVL.

The table lists this clonotype with many counts. This rearrangement joins TRBV20-1 to TRBJ2-3; D possibly corresponds to TRBD1 (6 bases). The CDR3 is made up of 12 amino acids. Trimming shortened V by 6 bases and J by 4 bases, and 11 bases separated the two germline ends. CDR1 is DFQATT, CDR2 SNEGSKA, per germline (reference sequence). CDR3 protein: CSAEGVSDTQYF. The DNA of the CDR3 is TGCAGTGCAGAGGGGGTTTCAGATACGCAGTATTTT.

This rearrangement joins TRBV12-2 to TRBJ2-7; no DNA check was done on the table's D call, TRBD2. TRBV12-2 constitutes a pseudogene. CDR3 length: 18 residues. For the CDR3, the DNA is TGTGCAAGTCGCTTCTTCAAGGGACGCGGGAGGGCCGACCACGAGCAGTACTTC. Translating gives CASRFFKGRGRADHEQYF.

This clonotype was observed at least ten times. The rearrangement uses TRBV5-1 and TRBJ2-3; D ambiguous. Germline lookup yields CDR1 SGHRS and CDR2 YFSETQ. CDR3 length equals 14 residues. V lost 3 bases to trimming and J lost 0 bases, with 8 bases between them. The DNA for the CDR3 is TGCGCCAGCAGCTATGACGGTAGCACAGATACGCAGTATTTT. Translated, it gives CASSYDGSTDTQYF.

The sample holds many counts of this clonotype. The chain recombines TRBV5-1 with TRBJ2-5, with 7 bases identical to TRBD1. The CDR3 loop spans 15 amino acids. Losses at the gene ends were 5 bases for V and 2 bases for J; bases not matched to a gene: 9. In germline, CDR1 is SGHRS, CDR2 YFSETQ. In nucleotides, the CDR3 is TGCGCCAGCAGAGAAGGGGGCCCCGTTCAAGAGACCCAGTACTTC. It codes for CASREGGPVQETQYF.

This clonotype came up a few times. The rearrangement links TRBV10-3 to TRBJ2-5, with 9 bases fitting TRBD1. V was pared by 2 bases and J by 7 bases, with 5 bases of the junction left unmatched. This CDR3 is 14 amino acids long. The germline V gene has CDR1 ENHRY and CDR2 SYGVKD. The DNA of the CDR3 is TGTGCCATCAGTGAGGGACAGGGGAGTGGGACCCAGTACTTC. Translation: CAISEGQGSGTQYF.

This clonotype was detected many times. An end of the junction does not agree with germline; a read error may underlie this. The chain joins TRBV5-6 to TRBJ1-1; D is undetermined. The CDR3 length is 14 residues. Germline loops: CDR1 SGHDT, CDR2 YYEEEE. The CDR3 DNA reads as TGTGCCAGCAGCTTGGGGGGATTGAAGACTGAAGCTTTCTTT. Amino acids: CASSLGGLKTEAFF.

This clonotype occurred once. Just one base apart from a much larger clone, this may be a read error. The chain carries TRBV7-8 and TRBJ2-3, with 8 bases fitting TRBD2. This CDR3 is 16 amino acids long. The V and J ends lost 3 bases and 3 bases, in that order; junction bases with no gene match: 8. Germline CDR1 and CDR2: SGHVS and FQNEAQ. The CDR3 loop reads CASSFSSGSRTDTQYF. CDR3 nucleotides: TGTGCCAGCAGCTTTTCGAGCGGGAGCCGGACAGATACGCAGTATTTT.

In this sample, this clonotype turned up many times. The gene calls are TRBV24-1 and TRBJ2-5; D is perhaps TRBD2 (5 bases). This CDR3 contains 12 residues. Trimming shortened V by 3 bases and J by 4 bases, and 5 bases separated the two germline ends. The germline gives CDR1 KGHDR, CDR2 SFDVKD. As DNA, the CDR3 is TGTGCCACCAGTGATAGCGGAGAGACCCAGTACTTC. Protein sequence: CATSDSGETQYF.

This clonotype was seen a handful of times. The chain couples TRBV7-9 to TRBJ2-3; D remains ambiguous. This CDR3 contains 14 residues. V was shortened by 5 bases and J by 0 bases, with 9 bases between the two germline ends. CDR1 and CDR2 from the germline V gene are SEHNR and FQNEAQ (reference sequence). The DNA of the CDR3 is TGTGCCAGCAGCATCATCCTTAGCACAGATACGCAGTATTTT. Its translation is CASSIILSTDTQYF.

The chain couples TRBV20-1 to TRBJ2-3, with 8 bases matching TRBD2. In germline, CDR1 is DFQATT, CDR2 SNEGSKA (reference sequence). The CDR3 extends over 15 amino acids. Trimming took 3 bases from V and 5 from J; bases not matched to a gene: 10. The chain's CDR3 is CSARPGLEVRDTQYF. In DNA, the CDR3 is TGCAGTGCTAGGCCGGGACTAGAGGTCAGAGATACGCAGTATTTT.

This clonotype was found many times. The chain has TRBV29-1 and TRBJ2-4; 8 nucleotides agree with TRBD1. Losses at the gene ends were 7 bases for V and 8 bases for J; bases not matched to a gene: 7. CDR1 SQVTM and CDR2 ANQGSEA come from the germline V gene. The CDR3 spans 12 residues. CDR3 in amino acids: CSATGDEHIQYF. The CDR3 nucleotides are TGCAGCGCGACAGGGGACGAGCACATTCAGTACTTC. The entire variable domain, with the rest obtained from reference TRBV29-1 and TRBJ2-4, is as follows: SAVISQKPSRDICQRGTSLTIQCQVDSQVTMMFWYRQQPGQSLTLIATANQGSEATYESGFVIDKFPISRPNLTFSTLTVSNMSPEDSSIYLCSATGDEHIQYFGAGTRLSVL.

This clonotype was recorded many times. The J gene is TRBJ1-3, the V gene TRBV3-1, with D possibly TRBD1 on 5 matching bases. This CDR3 region has 14 residues. V shed 8 bases and J shed 2 bases, with 13 bases lying between them. CDR1 LGHDT and CDR2 YNNKEL come from the germline V gene (reference sequence). The CDR3 sequence: CASEGRLAGNTIYF. The CDR3 nucleotides are TGTGCCAGCGAGGGGCGCTTGGCTGGAAACACCATATATTTT.

The CDR3 spells CASSPGLAGVAYEQYF. CDR3 coding DNA: TGCGCCAGCAGCCCGGGACTAGCGGGAGTCGCCTACGAGCAGTACTTC. The chain carries TRBV5-1 and TRBJ2-7, with 14 bases matching TRBD2. V trimming: 4 bases; J trimming: 2 bases; junction bases outside the gene matches: 5. This CDR3 contains 16 residues. Germline V lookup: CDR1 SGHRS, CDR2 YFSETQ.

The rearrangement uses TRBV7-2 and TRBJ1-2, with a tentative D call TRBD1 (6 bases). V lost 4 bases and J lost 5, with 14 bases in between. The germline V gene has CDR1 SGHTA and CDR2 FQGNSA. There are 14 residues in the CDR3. The CDR3 DNA is TGTGCCAGCAGCTCCCGGGCAGGGGAATATGGCTACACCTTC. The encoded protein is CASSSRAGEYGYTF.

This clonotype was seen many times. The chain links TRBV20-1 to TRBJ2-2; TRBD2 might be the D (5 bases). The CDR3 is 16 amino acids. V lost 3 bases and J 0 bases, leaving 14 bases between the germline ends. The germline V gene encodes CDR1 DFQATT and CDR2 SNEGSKA (reference sequence). CDR3: CSARALYGANTGELFF. Here the CDR3 DNA reads TGCAGTGCTAGGGCCCTCTACGGGGCGAACACCGGGGAGCTGTTTTTT.

At least ten counts were recorded for this clonotype. The chain carries TRBV20-1 and TRBJ2-3; D is possibly TRBD1 or TRBD2 (5 bases each). The V gene's germline CDR1 is DFQATT and CDR2 SNEGSKA (reference sequence). The CDR3 contains 14 residues. The V gene lost 6 bases and the J gene lost 0 bases, with 13 bases spanning the gap. Here the CDR3 reads CSALRDRSTDTQYF. CDR3 DNA: TGCAGTGCCCTCCGGGACCGCAGCACAGATACGCAGTATTTT.

This clonotype was counted between two and nine times. V is TRBV12-3 or TRBV12-4 and J is TRBJ2-6; 7 positions match TRBD1. V lost 6 bases to trimming and J lost 0 bases; unmatched junction nucleotides: 5. This CDR3 has 16 amino acids. The CDR3 reads CASRWTGSSGANVLTF. The CDR3 DNA follows: TGTGCCAGCAGATGGACAGGAAGCTCTGGGGCCAACGTCCTGACTTTC.

This clonotype was observed at least ten times. This chain links TRBV20-1 with TRBJ2-3; D uncertain. Germline CDR1 reads DFQATT; CDR2 reads SNEGSKA (reference sequence). The CDR3 spans 14 residues. Trimming took 8 bases from V and 1 from J, leaving 16 bases between them. CDR3 nucleotide sequence: TGCAGTCCACCGGTAGGATTCCGCACAGATACGCAGTATTTT. It translates to CSPPVGFRTDTQYF.

This clonotype was observed at least ten times. The rearrangement joins TRBV7-6 to TRBJ2-7; no definite D call. CDR1 is SGHVS, CDR2 FNYEAQ, per germline. The length of the CDR3 is 13 residues. Trimming took 1 base from V and 0 from J, leaving 4 bases between them. The DNA of the CDR3 is TGTGCCAGCAGCTTAGAGATCTCCTACGAGCAGTACTTC. As protein: CASSLEISYEQYF. Supplemented by reference TRBV7-6 and TRBJ2-7, the full variable domain reads GAGVSQSPRYKVTKRGQDVALRCDPISGHVSLYWYRQALGQGPEFLTYFNYEAQQDKSGLPNDRFSAERPEGSISTLTIQRTEQRDSAMYRCASSLEISYEQYFGPGTRLTVT.

In this sample, this clonotype turned up many times. The rearrangement uses TRBV12-3 or TRBV12-4 and TRBJ1-2, with TRBD1 as a possible D gene (5 bases). The V gene lost 3 bases and the J gene lost 7 bases, with 12 bases spanning the gap. The CDR3 runs to 13 residues. This chain's CDR3 is CASSFYGAAGYTF. The CDR3 bases are TGTGCCAGCAGTTTCTACGGGGCTGCTGGCTACACCTTC.

This clonotype has more than one count but fewer than ten. This sequence joins TRBV5-6 and TRBJ2-1; a weak D match, TRBD2 (5 bases). This CDR3 has 13 residues. Germline CDR1 is SGHDT and CDR2 is YYEEEE. Trimming removed 6 bases from V and 4 bases from J, with 11 bases in between. The CDR3 DNA reads as TGTGCCAGCACCCGAGGGTCGTACAATGAGCAGTTCTTC. This sequence encodes CASTRGSYNEQFF.